The sequence of this T cell receptor (beta chain) was determined in a study of blood T cell repertoires in COVID-19. About the research overall: Material from acute and convalescent COVID-19 was sourced from the United States, Italy and Spain. In each case, the material was cDNA or gDNA derived from T cells, B-cell-depleted T cells, or PBMCs.

Per the study methods: Amplification of reference gene primers provided the estimated nucleated cell counts. The assay was immunoSEQ multiplex PCR, and TCRdb's table has in-frame clones only and misses some. V and J calls plus clone size are reproduced from that table; the DNA served to infer D and trimming. The table includes about 120,000 clones, more than 60% detected once. This clone was counted only a few times. The origin of this receptor is a man between 50 and 59 years old with acute or convalescent COVID-19. Material for sequencing was peripheral blood.

The CDR3 coding sequence is TGTGCCAGCAGCTTAGCGACAGCCCGGGAGACCCAGTACTTC. This gives the protein CASSLATARETQYF. This rearrangement joins TRBV7-9 to TRBJ2-5; perhaps TRBD1 as D (5 bases). Germline V gene lookup returns CDR1 SEHNR and CDR2 FQNEAQ (reference sequence). V lost 0 bases and J lost 5, with 10 bases in between. The CDR3 is 14 residues long.